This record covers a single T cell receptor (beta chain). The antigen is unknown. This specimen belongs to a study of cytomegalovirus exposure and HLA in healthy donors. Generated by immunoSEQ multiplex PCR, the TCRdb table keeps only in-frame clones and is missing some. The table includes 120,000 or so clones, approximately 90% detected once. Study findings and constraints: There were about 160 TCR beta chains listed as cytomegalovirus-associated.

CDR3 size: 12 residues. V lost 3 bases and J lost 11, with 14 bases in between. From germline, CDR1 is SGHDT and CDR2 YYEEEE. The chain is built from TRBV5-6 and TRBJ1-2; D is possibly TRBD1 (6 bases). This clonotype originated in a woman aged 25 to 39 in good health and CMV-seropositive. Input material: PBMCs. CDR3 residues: CASSYRVGIYTF. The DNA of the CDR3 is TGTGCCAGCAGCTACAGGGTTGGTATTTACACCTTC.